This TCR beta chain was documented in a study of cytomegalovirus exposure and HLA in healthy donors (TCRdb year 2017). In the study overall: In an earlier analysis of fewer than 750 of the donors, roughly 300 Gb of sequence data and 90 million to 130 million unique TCR beta sequences from some 170 million T cells were reported. An early release that covered about 640 HLA-typed donors contained approximately 300 gigabases of sequencing data and some 87 million unique TCR sequences. The genetic ancestry cluster associated with self-reported Caucasian donors included 65% to 90% of the roughly 400 genotyped donors. The study aimed to test whether signatures of past pathogen exposure could be identified by cataloging public T cell receptors. The T cell repertoires of 550 to 850 subjects were profiled by immunosequencing and related to cytomegalovirus serostatus. Along with the 666-subject first cohort, a separate validation cohort of roughly 110 different subjects was used. To predict cytomegalovirus infection status, the study combined high-throughput TCR immunosequencing, statistical association of individual TCRs with disease status, and machine learning. A later analysis re-examined previously published TCR beta repertoires from about 700 donors and added high-resolution HLA genotyping to investigate patterns of TCR occurrence. Rather than using new phenotypic data, the later analysis identified candidate immune exposures from TCR beta sequences and from how often those sequences occurred across donors. An earlier analysis of approximately 580 of the donors used high-throughput TCR beta sequencing to judge whether each TCR beta V gene segment behaved as functional or pseudogenic. Donor age, sex, ethnicity and CMV serostatus were compiled alongside the repertoire data. A later genetic analysis used genome-wide SNP genotypes for about 65% of the roughly 700 donors, treating that subset as a discovery cohort. Every repertoire in the discovery cohort had been generated on one and the same sequencing platform. Class I and class II HLA loci were covered by the typing at four-digit resolution. The number of donors typed differed by locus, with 629-630 for A, B, C, DRB1 and DQB1, approximately 500 for DQA1, under 610 for DPA1, and over 400 for DPB1. Four or five DR-DQ haplotypes were treated as single units for association and clustering because of strong linkage in the cohort. Across 300 to 400 genotyped donors of the cohort, an average of about 200,000 unique TCR beta nucleotide sequences per donor were sequenced, and 15% to 20% of those sequences were non-productive.

Study-wide findings and limitations: In a later analysis, HLA-associated TCR beta chains were found to be more clonally expanded and to have lower generation probabilities than equally common non-associated chains. Sequencing depth was assumed to be roughly uniform across donors in the presence/absence analyses, though that assumption may not hold. According to the authors, the approach could potentially be generalized to other disease states and immunological phenotypes. Because counts were too low, 15 to 20 rarely observed V segments, including chromosome 9 orphons, were excluded from the earlier analysis of roughly 580 of the donors. In a later analysis, some 18,000 TCR beta sequences were associated with specific HLA alleles at a false discovery rate of 0.05. According to a later analysis, TCR association rates differed among HLA loci, with DRB1 alleles showing the most associated TCRs and HLA-C alleles showing the fewest. A few of the identified cytomegalovirus-associated TCR beta chains were confirmed in vitro to be specific for cytomegalovirus antigens. The sequencing pipeline was judged likely to have produced a cluster of highly shared sequence variants as a technical artifact. When HLA alleles, especially DR and DQ, strongly co-occurred, TCR associations were difficult to assign to individual alleles. In an earlier analysis of over 550 of the donors, most TCR beta V segments were observed in productive rearrangements about 90% or about 30% of the time, broadly matching IMGT annotations. For the cohort, immune exposure information was limited to CMV serostatus. In a later genetic analysis, a missense DCLRE1C variant was associated with V-gene and J-gene trimming of TCR beta chains, and the association was replicated in an independent cohort. A later genetic analysis reported fewer N-insertions in productive TCRs among donors in an Asian-associated ancestry cluster than the 666-donor mean. In both the original and validation cohorts, the classifier was reported to diagnose cytomegalovirus status with high specificity and sensitivity. A further reported finding was that TCR beta sequences accurately predicted the HLA-A and HLA-B alleles for most subjects in the first cohort. Most TCR sequences were seen in very few donors, while some public TCRs were found in many individuals. Correlated functional status among segregating V segments might be attributable to linkage disequilibrium, but an unknown experimental factor could not be ruled out. A later analysis found that most CMV-associated TCR beta chains appeared HLA-restricted, with HLA associations seemingly driven largely by CMV exposure. According to a later analysis, parvovirus B19, influenza, CMV and Epstein-Barr virus appeared linked to several top co-occurrence clusters. This cohort had only TCR beta chains sequenced, and the lack of alpha or paired-chain data limited which features could be detected. Because HLA typing was missing for some donors at each locus, association tests included only the typed subset. Because the 87-base-pair reads could not distinguish some IMGT-functional V segments, including TRBV6-2 and TRBV6-3, those segments were excluded. The study gave a list of around 170 TCR beta chains associated with cytomegalovirus.

Libraries were constructed by the immunoSEQ multiplex PCR assay. The multiplex PCR relied on a mix of 60 forward primers for TCR Vbeta segments and 13 reverse primers for TCR Jbeta segments. The CDR3 region of rearranged TCR beta genes was amplified from genomic DNA with a multiplex PCR assay. Amplified TCR beta libraries were sequenced as 87-base-pair reads on the Illumina HiSeq System. Turning to the authors' computational methods: A later analysis counted tens of millions of unique TCR beta chains across the 666 repertoires, and about 10 million of these chains were shared by at least two donors. Raw reads were error-corrected and collapsed into unique sequences with a nearest-neighbor algorithm that merged closely related sequences to remove PCR and sequencing errors. Alignment of CDR3 sequences to IMGT reference sequences was used to assign V, D and J gene segments. For a sequence to be retained, a match of at least six nucleotides was required to both a V gene segment and a J gene segment. Rearrangements were called productive when the CDR3 lacked stop codons and stayed in frame with V and J; all others were non-productive. CDR3 was defined according to IMGT convention as the region running from the second conserved V-encoded cysteine to the conserved J-encoded phenylalanine. Sequences without an unambiguous match to a single V gene segment were excluded from the earlier analysis of a few hundred of the donors. An earlier analysis of almost 600 of the donors classified V segments as functional when productive rearrangements were above 56.7% and as segregating when the standard deviation between donors was above 5%. A statistical classification framework was built for diagnosing cytomegalovirus status from the catalog of TCR beta chain sequences. In a later analysis, TCR nucleotide sequences were compared against IMGT/GENE-DB human TR gene sequences so that V and J genes could be assigned. The TCRdist pipeline was used in a later analysis to assign CDR3 sequences and most-parsimonious VDJ recombination scenarios. A later analysis defined each TCR beta chain by its CDR3 amino acid sequence plus V-gene family, and excluded reads lacking a unique V-gene family. In a later analysis, approximately 590 highly shared, low-generation-probability nucleotide sequences were removed to address suspected cross-contamination and a sequencing artifact. For each public chain, a later analysis derived a clonal expansion index from normalized ranks of inferred template counts within each repertoire. Generation probabilities in a later analysis came from a VDJ recombination model fitted to out-of-frame rearrangements, and those results were checked against IGoR. In a later analysis, TCR-TCR, TCR-HLA and TCR-CMV co-occurrence was scored with hypergeometric tests, and a repertoire-size bias correction was applied to TCR pairs. To estimate false discovery rates, a later analysis permuted the HLA or CMV assignments 20 times. In a later analysis, co-occurring TCRs were grouped using DBSCAN, with TCRdist sequence similarity added in when clustering inside HLA-allele-positive subsets. Co-occurrence clustering excluded repertoires with fewer than 30,000 or more than 120,000 public chains, plus five with anomalous nucleotide sharing. Imported from immuneACCESS, the table was reduced by TCRdb to in-frame sequences with V and J called. These copies leave out some clones; in studies compared against another copy, an unresolved V gene accounts for under half, and the cause of the remainder is not known. Clone size and the V and J calls come from that table; the DNA yielded D and trimming. The sample table holds 150,000 to 200,000 clones, of which roughly 88% were seen once. About 6.8% of the sample goes to the ten largest clones.

The cohort was made up of 650 to 700 healthy bone marrow donors. All cohort members were sampled while nominally healthy, although unrecorded immune exposures were likely present. The donor was CMV seropositive and was included in the group of around 300 seropositive cohort members. A peripheral blood sample was collected from each donor, and TCR beta sequencing was performed on peripheral blood mononuclear cells. The Qiagen DNeasy Blood Extraction Kit was used to extract genomic DNA from the blood cell samples. According to the germline V gene, CDR1 reads SGHAT and CDR2 reads FQNNGV. The CDR3 numbers 18 residues from cysteine through phenylalanine. Only the CDR3 DNA is retained, 54 bases long and in frame from the first base. V ends up 6 bases short and J 5 bases short, with an unmatched junction base count of 21. This clone was picked up one time. This receptor's antigen is unknown. Base qualities are missing; no much larger clone stands one base away.

Recombination joined TRBV11-2 with TRBJ1-1, with 7 middle bases fitting TRBD1. The receptor's source is a man aged 50 to 60 in good health and CMV-seropositive. Specimen: PBMCs. The CDR3 protein is CASSRLDPDGGGGTEAFF. The nucleotide sequence is given as TGTGCCAGCAGTAGATTAGACCCGGATGGAGGGGGCGGTACTGAAGCTTTCTTT. The variable domain in full, with residues beyond the CDR3 obtained from the reference TRBV11-2 and TRBJ1-1 genes, is EAGVAQSPRYKIIEKRQSVAFWCNPISGHATLYWYQQILGQGPKLLIQFQNNGVVDDSQLPKDRFSAERLKGVDSTLKIQPAKLEDSAVYLCASSRLDPDGGGGTEAFFGQGTRLTVV.